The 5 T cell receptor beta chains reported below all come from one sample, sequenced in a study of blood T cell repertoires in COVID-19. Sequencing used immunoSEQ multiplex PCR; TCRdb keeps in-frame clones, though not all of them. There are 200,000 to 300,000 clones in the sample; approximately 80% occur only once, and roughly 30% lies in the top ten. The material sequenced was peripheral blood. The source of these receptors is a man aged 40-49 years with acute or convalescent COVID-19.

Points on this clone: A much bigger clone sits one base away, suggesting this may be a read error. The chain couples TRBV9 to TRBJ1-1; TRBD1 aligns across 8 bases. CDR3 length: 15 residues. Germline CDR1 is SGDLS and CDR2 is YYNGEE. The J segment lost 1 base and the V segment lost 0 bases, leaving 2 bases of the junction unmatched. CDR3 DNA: TGTGCCAGCAGCGTAGGAGGGACAGGGAACACTGAAGCTTTCTTT. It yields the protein CASSVGGTGNTEAFF.

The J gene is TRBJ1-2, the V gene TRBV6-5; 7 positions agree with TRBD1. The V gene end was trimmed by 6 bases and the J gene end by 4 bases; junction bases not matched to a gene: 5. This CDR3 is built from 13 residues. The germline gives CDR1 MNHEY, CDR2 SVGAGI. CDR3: CASRTTGTYGYTF. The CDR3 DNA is TGTGCCAGCAGAACGACAGGGACCTATGGCTACACCTTC.

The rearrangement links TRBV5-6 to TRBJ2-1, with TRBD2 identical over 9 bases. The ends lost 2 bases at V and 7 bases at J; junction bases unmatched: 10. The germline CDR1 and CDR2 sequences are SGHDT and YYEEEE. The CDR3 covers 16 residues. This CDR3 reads CASSFLGSGRRNEQFF. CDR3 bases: TGTGCCAGCAGCTTTTTGGGAAGCGGGAGGAGGAATGAGCAGTTCTTC. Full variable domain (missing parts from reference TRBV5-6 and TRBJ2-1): DAGVTQSPTHLIKTRGQQVTLRCSPKSGHDTVSWYQQALGQGPQFIFQYYEEEERQRGNFPDRFSGHQFPNYSSELNVNALLLGDSALYLCASSFLGSGRRNEQFFGPGTRLTVL.

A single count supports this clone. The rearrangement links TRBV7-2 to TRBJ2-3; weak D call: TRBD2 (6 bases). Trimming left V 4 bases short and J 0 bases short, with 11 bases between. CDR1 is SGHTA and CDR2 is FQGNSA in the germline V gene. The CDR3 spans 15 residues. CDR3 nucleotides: TGTGCCAGCAGCTCGTCCGGGACTAGCACAGATACGCAGTATTTT. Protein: CASSSSGTSTDTQYF.

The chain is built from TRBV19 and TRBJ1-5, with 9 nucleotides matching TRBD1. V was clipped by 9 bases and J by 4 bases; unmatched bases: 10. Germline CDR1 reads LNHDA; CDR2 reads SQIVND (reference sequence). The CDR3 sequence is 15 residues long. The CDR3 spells CASAFGTGSNQPQHF. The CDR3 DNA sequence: TGTGCCAGCGCCTTCGGGACAGGGTCGAATCAGCCCCAGCATTTT.